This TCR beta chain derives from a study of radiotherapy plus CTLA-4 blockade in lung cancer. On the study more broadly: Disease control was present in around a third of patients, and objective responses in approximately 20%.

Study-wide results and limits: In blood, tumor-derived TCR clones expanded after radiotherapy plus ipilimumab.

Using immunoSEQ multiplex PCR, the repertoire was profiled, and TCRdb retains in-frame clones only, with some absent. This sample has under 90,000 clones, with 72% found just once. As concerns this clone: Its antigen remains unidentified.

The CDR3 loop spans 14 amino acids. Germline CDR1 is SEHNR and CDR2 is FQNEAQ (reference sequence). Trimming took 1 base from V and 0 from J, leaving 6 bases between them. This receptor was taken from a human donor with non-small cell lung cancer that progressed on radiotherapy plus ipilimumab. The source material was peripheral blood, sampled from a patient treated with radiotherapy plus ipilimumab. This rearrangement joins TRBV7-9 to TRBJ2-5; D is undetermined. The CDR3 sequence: CASSLGADQETQYF. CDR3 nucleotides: TGTGCCAGCAGCTTAGGGGCAGACCAAGAGACCCAGTACTTC.